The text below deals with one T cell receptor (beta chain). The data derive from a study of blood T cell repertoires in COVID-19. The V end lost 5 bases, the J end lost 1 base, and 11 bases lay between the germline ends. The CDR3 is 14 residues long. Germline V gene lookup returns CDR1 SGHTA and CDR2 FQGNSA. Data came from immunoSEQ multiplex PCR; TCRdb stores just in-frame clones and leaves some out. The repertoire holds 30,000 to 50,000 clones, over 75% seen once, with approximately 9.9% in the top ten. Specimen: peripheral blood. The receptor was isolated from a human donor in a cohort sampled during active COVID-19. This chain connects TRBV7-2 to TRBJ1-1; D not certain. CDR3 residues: CASSPLNSNTEAFF. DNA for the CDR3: TGTGCCAGCAGCCCCCTCAACTCGAACACTGAAGCTTTCTTT.